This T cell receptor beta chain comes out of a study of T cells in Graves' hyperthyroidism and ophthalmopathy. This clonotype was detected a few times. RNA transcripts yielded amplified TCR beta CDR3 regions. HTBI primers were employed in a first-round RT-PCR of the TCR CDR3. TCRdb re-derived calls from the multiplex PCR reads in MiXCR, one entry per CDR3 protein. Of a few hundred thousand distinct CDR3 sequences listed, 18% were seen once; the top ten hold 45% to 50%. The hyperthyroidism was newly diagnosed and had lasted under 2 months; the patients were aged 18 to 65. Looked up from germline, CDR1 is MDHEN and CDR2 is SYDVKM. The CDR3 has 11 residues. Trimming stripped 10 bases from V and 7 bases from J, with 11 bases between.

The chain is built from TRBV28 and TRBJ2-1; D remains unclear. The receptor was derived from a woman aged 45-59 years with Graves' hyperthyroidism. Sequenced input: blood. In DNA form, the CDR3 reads TGTGCCACGAACGAAGGGAATGAGCAGTTCTTC. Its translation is CATNEGNEQFF. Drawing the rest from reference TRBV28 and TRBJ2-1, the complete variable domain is DVKVTQSSRYLVKRTGEKVFLECVQDMDHENMFWYRQDPGLGLRLIYFSYDVKMKEKGDIPEGYSVSREKKERFSLILESASTNQTSMYLCATNEGNEQFFGPGTRLTVL.